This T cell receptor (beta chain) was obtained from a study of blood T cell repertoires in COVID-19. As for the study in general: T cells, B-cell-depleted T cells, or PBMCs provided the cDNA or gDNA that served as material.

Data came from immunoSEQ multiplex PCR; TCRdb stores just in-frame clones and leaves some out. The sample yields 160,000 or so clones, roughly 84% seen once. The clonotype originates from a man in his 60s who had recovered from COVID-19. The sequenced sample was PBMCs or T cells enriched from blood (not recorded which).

The CDR3 protein is CASSIGLGAKSQPQHF. CDR3 nucleotide sequence: TGTGCCAGTAGTATCGGGTTGGGGGCGAAGAGTCAGCCCCAGCATTTT. V gene TRBV19 combines with J gene TRBJ1-5; possible D gene TRBD1, 6 bases. The germline V and J ends were trimmed by 3 bases and 6 bases, with 18 bases remaining between them. Germline V gives CDR1 LNHDA, CDR2 SQIVND (reference sequence). The CDR3 extends over 16 amino acids.